These T cell receptor beta chains were read from a single sample in a study of T cell repertoires in cytomegalovirus infection. MiXCR, applied by TCRdb to the reads, yields one record per CDR3 protein. The data show hundreds of thousands of distinct CDR3 sequences, with roughly 35% seen just once and under 3.5% held by the top ten. Source material: PBMCs. These receptors were collected from a human donor in good health (CMV status not recorded). Some clones in this sample may be carry-over from other donors' samples. CDR3s include the opening cysteine and the closing phenylalanine or tryptophan. The order of the fields is J gene, clone size, D gene, V gene, CDR3 protein, CDR3 DNA. The D gene is left open where the match is weak. Rows give clone size only sometimes, using once, few, many, or a class for an expanded clone.

TRBJ2-2 few TRBD2 TRBV20-1 CSARDPAGGPYTGELFF TGCAGTGCTAGAGATCCAGCGGGAGGGCCGTACACCGGGGAGCTGTTTTTT
TRBJ2-5 few - TRBV7-2 CASSPQGGPYQETQYF TGTGCCAGCAGCCCTCAGGGGGGCCCCTACCAAGAGACCCAGTACTTC
TRBJ1-2 many TRBD1 TRBV6-1 CASRKTGVGYTF TGTGCCAGCAGGAAGACAGGGGTTGGCTACACCTTC
TRBJ2-1 - TRBD2 TRBV10-3 CAISGLAGAGHEQFF TGTGCCATCAGTGGACTAGCGGGAGCCGGCCATGAGCAGTTCTTC
TRBJ1-2 - - TRBV28 CASRGVGPNYGYTF TGTGCCAGCAGGGGGGTAGGCCCTAACTATGGCTACACCTTC
TRBJ1-5 few - TRBV5-1 CASSLEPRGGTQPQHF TGCGCCAGCAGCTTGGAACCTCGGGGGGGAACTCAGCCCCAGCATTTT
TRBJ1-2 once - TRBV4-1 CASSQAQGLRDYVYPF TGCGCCAGCAGCCAGGCCCAAGGATTACGGGACTATGTCTACCCCTTC
TRBJ1-5 few - TRBV28 CASSRTGIQPQHF TGTGCCAGCAGTCGAACAGGAATCCAGCCCCAGCATTTT
TRBJ1-5 many - TRBV7-8 CASSPRPGPPRVQMSNQPQHF TGTGCCAGCAGCCCCCGTCCGGGACCGCCACGCGTACAGATGAGCAATCAGCCCCAGCATTTT
TRBJ2-3 - - TRBV7-9 CASSFTTSGVGDTQYF TGTGCCAGCAGCTTTACAACCTCAGGGGTAGGAGATACGCAGTATTTT
TRBJ2-3 - - TRBV15 CATSRGVADASTDTQYF TGTGCCACCAGCAGAGGGGTAGCCGACGCTAGCACAGATACGCAGTATTTT
TRBJ2-7 once - TRBV27 CASGLGVASEQYF TGTGCCAGCGGATTAGGGGTGGCAAGCGAGCAGTACTTC
TRBJ2-4 - - TRBV20-1 CSASRVGVAKNIQYF TGCAGTGCTAGTAGGGTGGGAGTAGCCAAAAACATTCAGTACTTC
TRBJ2-7 - - TRBV4-1 CASSQAAGRYEQYF TGCGCCAGCAGCCAAGCCGCAGGGAGGTACGAGCAGTACTTC
TRBJ2-3 few TRBD2 TRBV7-3 CASSLTGTKKDTQYF TGTGCCAGCAGCTTAACCGGGACTAAAAAGGATACGCAGTATTTT
TRBJ1-5 many - TRBV12-3/TRBV12-4 CASSSGRSGSNQPQHF TGTGCCAGCAGCTCCGGAAGGTCTGGGAGCAATCAGCCCCAGCATTTT
TRBJ1-2 - - TRBV7-2 CASSKDPANYCYTF TGTGCCAGCAGCAAGGACCCAGCTAACTATTGCTACACCTTC
TRBJ1-2 - - TRBV12-3/TRBV12-4 CASSFVIYGYTF TGTGCCAGCAGTTTTGTTATCTATGGCTACACCTTC
TRBJ1-4 - - TRBV27 CASSKWPTGVKEKLFF TGTGCCAGCAGTAAGTGGCCGACAGGCGTGAAGGAAAAACTGTTTTTT
TRBJ2-2 few TRBD1 TRBV20-1 CSGDRDTGELFF TGCAGTGGGGACAGGGACACCGGGGAGCTGTTTTTT
TRBJ2-3 - TRBD1 TRBV20-1 CSAPTGGHTDTQYF TGCAGTGCTCCCACAGGGGGCCACACAGATACGCAGTATTTT
TRBJ1-2 - - TRBV14 CASSQGDRPGYGYTF TGTGCCAGCAGCCAAGGAGACAGGCCTGGCTATGGCTACACCTTC
TRBJ2-1 - - TRBV12-3/TRBV12-4 CASLLRGEQFF TGTGCCAGCCTACTTAGGGGTGAGCAGTTCTTC
TRBJ2-7 few TRBD1 TRBV2 CASSPNRGREQYF TGTGCCAGCAGCCCAAACAGGGGAAGGGAGCAGTACTTC